The text below deals with one T cell receptor (beta chain). Its antigen remains unidentified. The junction differs from germline at one of its ends, possibly a read error. Per the germline V gene, SQVTM is the CDR1 and ANQGSEA is the CDR2. Its CDR3 holds 13 amino acids, cysteine through phenylalanine. The entry retains the CDR3 DNA only, 39 bases that are in frame from base 1. The data were taken from a study of tumor and adjacent non-tumor tissue in lung cancer (dated by TCRdb to 2016 to 2018). Background on the whole study: Of the cohort, eleven to twelve patients had adenocarcinoma, 2 had squamous cell carcinoma and 1 had small cell lung cancer. Bulk TCRbeta repertoires were compared between lung tumor tissue and matched distant non-tumor lung tissue obtained from over 13 lung cancer patients. Sequencing generated a total of approximately 130,000,000 productive TCRbeta reads, averaging approximately 4 million reads per sample. Ages among the roughly 15 patients ranged from about 30 to 85 years, there were ten or so men and 5 women, and disease was at TNM stage I to III. Some 31 paired specimens, one tumor and one normal lung sample per patient, were profiled by TCRbeta CDR3 sequencing.

The library was prepared using multiplex PCR. TCRdb names Illumina HiSeq 2500 as the instrument used. TCRbeta libraries were constructed through three rounds of nested PCR with primers (Table S4) according to protocols adapted from ARM-PCR. Before sequencing, PCR products in the 200-500 bp range were cut out of the gel and cleaned up using the QIAquick gel extraction kit. The authors' pipeline ran thus. Reads were cleaned using Trimmomatic, were merged into complete CDR3 sequences using FLASH, and were assigned to V(D)J germline segments using MiTCR. Clonal diversity was computed as the inverse Simpson's index with VDJtools. A read counted as productive if the sequence was in-frame and lacked a premature stop codon. TCRdb reprocessing: public reads trimmed at Q25 with fastp, clones called with MiXCR, in-frame beta chains kept. Under each unique CDR3 protein, matching rows form one entry showing the most common genes and DNA. TCRdb assigned the V and J calls; the authors' analysis was not used. In all, the sample holds about 67,000 distinct CDR3 sequences, and 76% of those were seen once. More than 35% of the sample belongs to the ten largest clones.

Broad study findings and their caveats: Because peripheral blood was not sequenced, the blood TCRbeta repertoires of the lung cancer patients in the study went unexamined. A significantly larger cumulative share of the repertoire was made up by the top 100 clones in normal lung than in tumor tissue. TCR diversity (inverse Simpson) was significantly higher in tumor than in normal lung tissue (roughly 430 vs 170, P = 0.0075, Mann-Whitney U test). Neither the sequencing platform nor unique molecular identifiers are mentioned in the methods. TCR diversity was significantly higher in younger patients, and greater tumor TCR diversity was associated with shorter overall survival and shorter disease-free survival. Only 15 or so patients were included in the cohort, and the need for larger samples and more detailed clinical data was noted by the authors.

RNA was isolated from bulk unsorted tissue, and RNA quality was assessed with a NanoDrop ND-1000 and an Agilent 2100. For the normal lung samples, distant non-tumor tissue was collected more than 3 cm away from the tumor edge. All donors had newly diagnosed lung cancer, had not received prior chemotherapy, and were admitted for thoracic surgery in China between August and November 2014. Patients with previous radiotherapy or chemotherapy, or with another concurrent cancer, were excluded from the study. Surgical tissue pieces of 1-2 cm3 were preserved in RNAlater solution and were kept at -80 degrees C until use.

The sample comprised distant non-tumor lung tissue. This clonotype originated in a man aged 55-75 years with non-small cell lung cancer. Here the chain combines TRBV29-1 and TRBJ2-3; the D segment could be TRBD2, given 5 matching bases. The nucleotide sequence reads TGTAGCGTCTACGGAGTGGGCTTGAATACGCAGTATTTT. Its amino acids are CSVYGVGLNTQYF.